This T cell receptor beta chain comes out of a study of blood T cells in healthy people across ages. Every sample gave at least 5 micrograms of total RNA when it was extracted. This clonotype was observed a few times. It was with a sample-barcoded 5' primer and a J-beta primer mix that a second PCR of roughly 7 to 12 cycles was run. TCRdb re-called the 5' RACE reads through MiXCR, storing one row per CDR3 protein. The sample includes 950,000 to 1,200,000 distinct CDR3 sequences, 35% to 40% of them seen just once. The length of the CDR3 is 14 residues. The germline CDR1 and CDR2 sequences are SGHTA and FQGNSA. The ends were cut back, 2 bases at V and 8 bases at J, with 15 bases in the middle.

This receptor was obtained from a man between 18 and 35 years old in good health. Sequenced material: blood. The chain links TRBV7-2 to TRBJ1-2; no reliable D call. The chain's CDR3 is CASSLSPGSGGYTF. DNA for the CDR3: TGTGCCAGCAGCTTATCTCCGGGCTCGGGGGGCTACACCTTC.